Sequencing of this T cell receptor (beta chain) was carried out in a study of T cells in Graves' hyperthyroidism and ophthalmopathy. Ten or more counts support this clonotype. Patients aged 18 to 65 had newly diagnosed hyperthyroidism lasting under 2 months. From RNA transcripts, TCR beta CDR3 regions were amplified. TCR CDR3 regions were first amplified by RT-PCR with HTBI primers. TCRdb reanalysed the multiplex PCR reads using MiXCR and keeps one entry per CDR3 protein. Found here are hundreds of thousands of distinct CDR3 sequences, 14% of them singletons; the top ten hold around 9.6%. The sequence derives from a woman aged 18-29 years with Graves' hyperthyroidism. The sequencing sample was made of blood.

This CDR3 reads CSARYSGRDTGELFF. The DNA for the CDR3 is TGCAGTGCTAGATATAGTGGGAGGGACACCGGGGAGCTGTTTTTT. The chain employs TRBV20-1 and TRBJ2-2; TRBD2 agrees at 7 bases. The CDR3 is 15 amino acids. Trimming cost V 2 bases and J 3 bases; bases outside gene matches: 6. Germline V lookup: CDR1 DFQATT, CDR2 SNEGSKA (reference sequence).